The 23 T cell receptor beta chains reported below all come from one sample, sequenced in a study of response to subunit inactivated influenza vaccine (dated by TCRdb to the late 2010s). Libraries were constructed by RT-PCR. Reads for this sample came from an Illumina HiSeq 2500. The public reads were reprocessed in TCRdb via fastp at Q25 and MiXCR, keeping in-frame beta chains. Records with the same CDR3 protein are collapsed into one entry carrying the most frequent genes and DNA. This sample lists roughly 700,000 distinct CDR3 sequences; around 13% were detected once. The top ten clones comprise 6.5% to 8.5% of the sample. The sequences come from PBMCs from blood, collected around 15 days before vaccination. Every receptor here comes from a middle-aged man who received an inactivated influenza vaccine. Donor details come from another sample of the same person, matched by shared clones.

In its sample, this clonotype was seen a few times. This chain links TRBV6-5 with TRBJ1-3; D gene ambiguous. Trimming pared 0 bases from V and 5 bases from J, leaving 5 bases between. This CDR3 is 13 amino acids long. The V gene's germline CDR1 is MNHEY and CDR2 SVGAGI. The DNA for the CDR3 is TGTGCCAGCAGTTACTCCAAGAGAAACACCATATATTTT. Translated, it gives CASSYSKRNTIYF.

The DNA for the CDR3 is TGTGCCAGCAGTTTTTGGCAGGGCCCCTACGAGCAGTACTTC. Translated, it gives CASSFWQGPYEQYF. V is TRBV28 and J is TRBJ2-7, with D possibly being TRBD1 (5 bases). The CDR3 is made up of 14 amino acids. The V and J ends lost 3 bases and 2 bases respectively, with 11 bases between them. The germline CDR1 and CDR2 sequences are MDHEN and SYDVKM. The full variable domain, its missing parts supplied by reference TRBV28 and TRBJ2-7, is DVKVTQSSRYLVKRTGEKVFLECVQDMDHENMFWYRQDPGLGLRLIYFSYDVKMKEKGDIPEGYSVSREKKERFSLILESASTNQTSMYLCASSFWQGPYEQYFGPGTRLTVT.

With regard to this clonotype: Relative to the germline gene, one junction end is altered; a read error may explain this. This sequence joins TRBV6-2 or TRBV6-3 and TRBJ2-1; D is undetermined. The CDR3 has 11 amino acids. CDR1 and CDR2 (germline): MNHEY, SVGEGT. The CDR3 nucleotides read TGTGCCAGCAGTTACTCGATACACACCTATTTC. Its translation is CASSYSIHTYF.

In its sample, this clonotype was seen a few times. This chain links TRBV6-1 with TRBJ1-1, with D perhaps matching TRBD1 (6 bases). V was clipped by 3 bases and J by 11 bases, with 22 bases between them. Germline-derived CDR1 and CDR2 are MNHNS and SASEGT. This CDR3 spans 15 amino acids. The CDR3 DNA reads as TGTGCCAGCAGTGAGGACGGATGGGGACACCAGAAGGCTTTCTTT. Translated: CASSEDGWGHQKAFF.

The chain links TRBV12-3 or TRBV12-4 to TRBJ2-7, with D possibly TRBD1 on 6 matching bases. This CDR3 spans 14 amino acids. Trimming cost V 6 bases and J 0 bases, with 12 bases left between them. The CDR3 here is CASSSGTPSYEQYF. The DNA for the CDR3 is TGTGCCAGCAGCTCCGGGACACCCTCCTACGAGCAGTACTTC.

This clonotype occurred a few times. The V gene is TRBV4-2, the J gene TRBJ2-1; TRBD2 matches 7 bases. Germline CDR1 is LGHNA and CDR2 is YNFKEQ. V gave up 0 bases and J gave up 8 bases; unmatched junction bases: 10. There are 16 residues in the CDR3. The CDR3 region has the DNA TGTGCCAGCAGCCAAGAGCGGGAGCTCGAGGTCGATGAGCAGTTCTTC. Translation: CASSQERELEVDEQFF.

The chain is built from TRBV6-5 and TRBJ2-5; D not certain. V was trimmed by 0 bases and J by 2 bases, leaving 7 bases between them. This CDR3 is 14 amino acids long. Germline V gene lookup returns CDR1 MNHEY and CDR2 SVGAGI. The CDR3 DNA reads as TGTGCCAGCAGTTACTCCAAGTTTCAAGAGACCCAGTACTTC. Translating gives CASSYSKFQETQYF.

This chain links TRBV20-1 with TRBJ1-5; D is possibly TRBD1 (6 bases). The CDR3 loop spans 15 amino acids. Per germline, CDR1 DFQATT and CDR2 SNEGSKA (reference sequence). Deletions cut 1 base from V and 4 bases from J, with 14 bases between. In DNA form, the CDR3 reads TGCAGTGCTAGAGTGGTCGGGACACCAAATCAGCCCCAGCATTTT. This encodes CSARVVGTPNQPQHF.

About this clonotype: The germline gene is not matched at one end of the junction; a read error may be the cause. The chain recombines TRBV7-7 with TRBJ1-6; TRBD1 matches 10 bases. The CDR3 spans 17 residues. CDR1 is SSHAT and CDR2 is FNYEAQ in the germline V gene (reference sequence). CDR3 nucleotide sequence: TGTGCTAGCAGCCACCGTAGACAGGGGGCCCTTAATTCACCCCTCCACTTT. It yields the protein CASSHRRQGALNSPLHF.

The chain employs TRBV15 and TRBJ1-3; 7 bases agree with TRBD1. This CDR3 comprises 16 residues. Per the germline V gene, CDR1 is LNHNV and CDR2 is YYDKDF (reference sequence). V was clipped by 1 base and J by 9 bases; unmatched bases: 12. CDR3 nucleotides: TGTGCCACCAGCAGAGGGGACAGCTTTGAAGCGGGCACCATATATTTT. Protein product: CATSRGDSFEAGTIYF.

The chain uses TRBV30 and TRBJ2-2; 9 bases map to TRBD2. The CDR3 contains 13 residues. Germline V gives CDR1 GTSNPN, CDR2 SVGIG (reference sequence). The ends lost 4 bases at V and 5 bases at J; junction bases unmatched: 2. CDR3 in amino acids: CAWMGLATGELFF. CDR3 in DNA: TGTGCCTGGATGGGACTAGCAACCGGGGAGCTGTTTTTT. The full variable domain, its missing parts supplied by reference TRBV30 and TRBJ2-2, is SQTIHQWPATLVQPVGSPLSLECTVEGTSNPNLYWYRQAAGRGLQLLFYSVGIGQISSEVPQNLSASRPQDRQFILSSKKLLLSDSGFYLCAWMGLATGELFFGEGSRLTVL.

This clonotype has more than one count but fewer than ten. The V call is TRBV4-1, the J call TRBJ2-2; possibly TRBD1 for D (5 bases). CDR1 and CDR2 from the germline V gene are MGHRA and YSYEKL. The CDR3 is made up of 16 amino acids. The ends were cut back, 1 base at V and 3 bases at J, with 12 bases in the middle. CDR3 in amino acids: CASSQGWGPDTGELFF. Written as DNA, the CDR3 is TGCGCCAGCAGCCAAGGGTGGGGCCCTGACACCGGGGAGCTGTTTTTT.

This clonotype showed up just a few times. The chain combines TRBV12-3 or TRBV12-4 with TRBJ1-5; TRBD1 matches at 7 bases. The CDR3 covers 17 residues. V shed 1 base, J shed 0 bases, and the junction held 6 bases outside the gene matches. This CDR3 reads CASSLVSTGYSNQPQHF. CDR3 nucleotide sequence: TGTGCCAGCAGTTTAGTCTCGACAGGGTATAGCAATCAGCCCCAGCATTTT.

The rearrangement links TRBV27 to TRBJ2-7; the D gene could be TRBD1 or TRBD2 (5 bases each). Germline lookup yields CDR1 MNHEY and CDR2 SMNVEV (reference sequence). The CDR3 consists of 14 residues. Trimming removed 1 base at V and 6 bases at J, with 13 bases between. CDR3 in DNA: TGTGCCAGCAGTTTATATGGGGGTAGTAGCGAGCAGTACTTC. Amino acids: CASSLYGGSSEQYF.

The chain employs TRBV20-1 and TRBJ2-7; D perhaps matches TRBD1 (6 bases). Germline-derived CDR1 and CDR2 are DFQATT and SNEGSKA (reference sequence). CDR3 size: 15 residues. Between the trimmed V and J ends, which lost 6 bases and 1 base, there was a span of 19 bases. The CDR3 is CSARIRGGSSYEQYF. The DNA of the CDR3 is TGCAGTGCGCGGATCCGAGGGGGTAGTTCCTACGAGCAGTACTTC.

The V gene is TRBV30, the J gene TRBJ1-2; no clear D gene. Germline V gene lookup returns CDR1 GTSNPN and CDR2 SVGIG (reference sequence). The CDR3 runs to 13 residues. V was shortened by 0 bases and J by 4 bases, with 9 bases between the two germline ends. The CDR3 loop is CAWSVPRTYGYTF. CDR3 nucleotides: TGTGCCTGGAGTGTACCCAGGACCTATGGCTACACCTTC.

This clonotype was counted many times. The genes are TRBV5-1 and TRBJ2-1; 13 bases line up with TRBD2. Per the germline V gene, CDR1 is SGHRS and CDR2 is YFSETQ. The CDR3 consists of 15 residues. V was pared by 5 bases and J by 5 bases, with 4 bases of the junction left unmatched. CDR3 DNA: TGCGCCAGCAGTACGGGACTAGCGGGAAACAATGAGCAGTTCTTC. Amino acids: CASSTGLAGNNEQFF. The complete variable domain, with remaining parts taken from reference TRBV5-1 and TRBJ2-1, reads KAGVTQTPRYLIKTRGQQVTLSCSPISGHRSVSWYQQTPGQGLQFLFEYFSETQRNKGNFPGRFSGRQFSNSRSEMNVSTLELGDSALYLCASSTGLAGNNEQFFGPGTRLTVL.

This chain links TRBV6-5 with TRBJ1-2, with TRBD1 identical over 10 bases. This CDR3 is built from 17 residues. V lost 2 bases to trimming and J lost 4 bases; unmatched junction nucleotides: 10. Germline V lookup: CDR1 MNHEY, CDR2 SVGAGI. In DNA, the CDR3 is TGTGCCAGCAGTTACCTGAAGGGGGGACAGGGGATCTATGGCTACACCTTC. This codes for CASSYLKGGQGIYGYTF.

This chain joins TRBV11-2 and TRBJ2-5; 12 nucleotides align to TRBD2. Germline assignment: CDR1 SGHAT and CDR2 FQNNGV. This CDR3 has 17 amino acids. Unmatched junction bases numbered 5, after V lost 0 bases and J lost 3 bases. CDR3 DNA: TGTGCCAGCAGCTTAGAGATCGCTAGCGGGGGGGAAGAGACCCAGTACTTC. This codes for CASSLEIASGGEETQYF. The full variable domain, with the rest looked up from reference TRBV11-2 and TRBJ2-5, is EAGVAQSPRYKIIEKRQSVAFWCNPISGHATLYWYQQILGQGPKLLIQFQNNGVVDDSQLPKDRFSAERLKGVDSTLKIQPAKLEDSAVYLCASSLEIASGGEETQYFGPGTRLLVL.

This clonotype came up a few times. The chain couples TRBV7-9 to TRBJ2-7; D remains ambiguous. The CDR3 totals 14 residues. CDR1 and CDR2 (germline): SEHNR, FQNEAQ (reference sequence). The germline V and J ends were trimmed by 2 bases and 2 bases, with 10 bases remaining between them. CDR3 DNA: TGTGCCAGCAGCTTAAATCCCCCCGCCTACGAGCAGTACTTC. It is translated as CASSLNPPAYEQYF.

This clonotype was recorded at least ten times. V gene TRBV12-3 or TRBV12-4 combines with J gene TRBJ1-5; tentatively, D is TRBD1 (5 bases). V was shortened by 5 bases and J by 7 bases, with 18 bases between the two germline ends. The CDR3 extends over 15 amino acids. CDR3 sequence reads: CASSAGRGGGQPQHF. The CDR3 DNA reads as TGTGCCAGCAGTGCCGGGAGGGGAGGAGGGCAGCCCCAGCATTTT.

A note on this clonotype: One junction end disagrees with the germline gene, perhaps due to a read error. The CDR3 loop reads CSSSQVPGETYEQYF. The CDR3 nucleotides are TGCTCCAGCAGCCAAGTACCAGGGGAAACCTACGAGCAGTACTTC. The V call is TRBV4-3, the J call TRBJ2-7; tentatively, D is TRBD1 (6 bases). The CDR3 extends over 15 amino acids. Germline V gene sequence: CDR1 LGHNA, CDR2 YSLEER.

The chain's CDR3 is CAITRDYYEQYF. In DNA, the CDR3 is TGTGCCATCACTAGGGATTACTACGAGCAGTACTTC. The rearrangement links TRBV10-3 to TRBJ2-7; D remains ambiguous. Germline CDR1 and CDR2: ENHRY and SYGVKD. Trimming shortened V by 7 bases and J by 3 bases, and 10 bases separated the two germline ends. The CDR3 loop spans 12 amino acids.